What follows describes a single T cell receptor (beta chain). Clones were sequenced by immunoSEQ multiplex PCR, and TCRdb holds only the in-frame ones, with some missing. The data contain approximately 180,000 clones, around 90% of them seen just once; the ten biggest clones take up 2% to 2.5%. The data were obtained in a study of control samples from healthy donors and cancer patients. This CDR3 has 16 residues. Germline CDR1 reads SGDLS; CDR2 reads YYNGEE. The V and J ends lost 0 bases and 4 bases, in that order; junction bases with no gene match: 6. The sample comprised blood. The rearrangement joins TRBV9 to TRBJ2-5; the match to TRBD2 covers 10 bases. The clonotype comes from a woman between 40 and 50 years old in good health. The CDR3 loop is CASSVAPSGGGETQYF. The CDR3 coding sequence is TGTGCCAGCAGCGTAGCTCCTAGCGGGGGTGGAGAGACCCAGTACTTC.